Below are 8 T cell receptor beta chains sequenced from a single sample in a study of naive and memory T cell subsets. Study results and caveats: Naive repertoires, especially CD8, held a few larger clonotypes, possibly memory cells re-expressing CD45RA.

Two oligonucleotides, mixed equimolar, formed the beta constant-region primer covering TRBC1 and TRBC2. Nested alpha and beta constant-region primers with the SP2 primer drove four PCR rounds on ligated cDNA. TCRdb passed the UMI-ligation and nested PCR reads through MiXCR, listing each CDR3 protein once. The sample carries 95,000 to 110,000 distinct CDR3 sequences, approximately 15% recorded once. These receptors are not linked to any known antigen. The sequencing sample was made of naive CD8+ T cells from blood. These receptors originate from a human donor in good health.

This clonotype was recorded many times. V and J are TRBV12-3 or TRBV12-4 and TRBJ2-7; 10 bases are shared with TRBD1. The CDR3 sequence is 14 residues long. V gave up 4 bases and J gave up 0 bases; unmatched junction bases: 0. This CDR3 is CASSWTGGSYEQYF. The DNA for the CDR3 is TGTGCCAGCAGTTGGACAGGGGGCTCCTACGAGCAGTACTTC.

Ten or more counts support this clonotype. The chain combines TRBV20-1 with TRBJ2-7; 13 bases are shared with TRBD2. The V and J ends lost 0 bases and 5 bases, in that order; junction bases with no gene match: 13. CDR1 is DFQATT, CDR2 SNEGSKA, per germline (reference sequence). The CDR3 length is 18 residues. CDR3: CSARDPDGLAGAFNEQYF. In DNA, the CDR3 is TGCAGTGCTAGAGACCCCGACGGACTAGCGGGAGCTTTCAACGAGCAGTACTTC.

This clonotype was counted only a few times. The CDR3 DNA reads TGTGCCAGCAGCTTCAAGGCAGGGGATATCGGTGAGCAGTTCTTC. Translated, it gives CASSFKAGDIGEQFF. The chain combines TRBV11-2 with TRBJ2-1, with D possibly TRBD1 on 6 matching bases. The CDR3 is 15 residues long. Germline V lookup: CDR1 SGHAT, CDR2 FQNNGV. The germline V and J ends were trimmed by 3 bases and 9 bases, with 18 bases remaining between them.

V and J are TRBV19 and TRBJ2-3, with TRBD1 matching 10 bases. CDR1 LNHDA and CDR2 SQIVND come from the germline V gene (reference sequence). J gave up 1 base and V 8 bases, and 3 bases lay outside the gene matches. The CDR3 contains 14 residues. The CDR3 is CASAGTGGTDTQYF. The CDR3 coding sequence is TGTGCCAGTGCCGGGACAGGGGGCACAGATACGCAGTATTTT.

This clonotype was seen a handful of times. The chain recombines TRBV7-9 with TRBJ1-2; D unresolved. This CDR3 comprises 12 residues. The V end lost 3 bases, the J end lost 7 bases, and 9 bases lay between the germline ends. Looked up from germline, CDR1 is SEHNR and CDR2 is FQNEAQ (reference sequence). CDR3 nucleotides: TGTGCCAGCAGCTTGGAGGAGCCTGGCTACACCTTC. This translates into CASSLEEPGYTF. Using reference TRBV7-9 and TRBJ1-2 for the parts outside the CDR3, the full variable domain is DTGVSQNPRHKITKRGQNVTFRCDPISEHNRLYWYRQTLGQGPEFLTYFQNEAQLEKSRLLSDRFSAERPKGSFSTLEIQRTEQGDSAMYLCASSLEEPGYTFGSGTRLTVV.

This clonotype turned up a few times. This chain links TRBV5-4 with TRBJ2-1; 11 bases map to TRBD2. Germline assignment: CDR1 SGHNT and CDR2 YYREEE (reference sequence). The CDR3 sequence is 17 residues long. V shed 4 bases and J 3 bases; nucleotides not matched to a gene: 9. CDR3 region: CASSHTTGLAVYNEQFF. The CDR3 region has the DNA TGTGCCAGCAGCCACACTACGGGACTAGCGGTCTACAATGAGCAGTTCTTC.

J is TRBJ2-1 and V is TRBV29-1, with D hard to call. Trimming shortened V by 7 bases and J by 5 bases, and 9 bases separated the two germline ends. Germline CDR1 is SQVTM and CDR2 is ANQGSEA. CDR3 length: 11 amino acids. This chain's CDR3 is CSDTDHNEQFF. CDR3 DNA sequence: TGCAGCGACACTGACCACAATGAGCAGTTCTTC.

This clonotype was detected a few times. The chain has TRBV29-1 and TRBJ2-6, with unresolved D. V gave up 4 bases and J gave up 2 bases, with 6 bases separating them. The CDR3 sequence is 13 residues long. The germline V gene encodes CDR1 SQVTM and CDR2 ANQGSEA. In DNA, the CDR3 is TGCAGCGTTGTGCGGACTGGGGCCAACGTCCTGACTTTC. It translates to CSVVRTGANVLTF.